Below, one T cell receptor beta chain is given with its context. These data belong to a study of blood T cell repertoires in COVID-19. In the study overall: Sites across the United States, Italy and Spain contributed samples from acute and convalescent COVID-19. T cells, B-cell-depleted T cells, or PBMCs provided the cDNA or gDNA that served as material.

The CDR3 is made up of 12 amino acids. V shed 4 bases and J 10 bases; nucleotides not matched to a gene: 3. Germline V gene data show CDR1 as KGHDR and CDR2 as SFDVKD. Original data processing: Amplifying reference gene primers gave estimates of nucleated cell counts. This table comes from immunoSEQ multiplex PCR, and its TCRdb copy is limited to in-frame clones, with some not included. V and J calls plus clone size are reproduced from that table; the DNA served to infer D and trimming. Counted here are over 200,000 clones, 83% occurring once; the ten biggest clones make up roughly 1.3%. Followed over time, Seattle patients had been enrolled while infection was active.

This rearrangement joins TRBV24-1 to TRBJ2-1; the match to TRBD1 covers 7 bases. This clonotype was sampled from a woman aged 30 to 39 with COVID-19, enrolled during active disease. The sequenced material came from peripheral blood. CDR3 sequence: CATSEQGWEQFF. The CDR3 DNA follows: TGTGCCACCAGTGAACAGGGGTGGGAGCAGTTCTTC.